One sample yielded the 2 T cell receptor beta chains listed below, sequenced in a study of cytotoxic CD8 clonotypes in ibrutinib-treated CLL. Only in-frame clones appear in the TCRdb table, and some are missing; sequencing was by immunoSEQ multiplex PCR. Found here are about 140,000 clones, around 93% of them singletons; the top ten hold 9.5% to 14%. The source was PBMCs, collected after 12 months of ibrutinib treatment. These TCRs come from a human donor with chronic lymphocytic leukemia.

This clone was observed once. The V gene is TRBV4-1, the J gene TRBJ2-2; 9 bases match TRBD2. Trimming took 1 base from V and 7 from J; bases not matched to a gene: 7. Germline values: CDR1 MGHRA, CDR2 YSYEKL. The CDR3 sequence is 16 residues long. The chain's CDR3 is CASSQVGAGGDGELFF. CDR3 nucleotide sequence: TGCGCCAGCAGCCAAGTTGGAGCGGGGGGAGACGGGGAGCTGTTTTTT.

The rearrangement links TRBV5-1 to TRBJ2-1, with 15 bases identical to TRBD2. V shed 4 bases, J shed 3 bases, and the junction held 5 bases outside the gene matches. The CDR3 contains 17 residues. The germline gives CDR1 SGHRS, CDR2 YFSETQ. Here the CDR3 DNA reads TGCGCCAGCAGCGGAGGACTAGCGGGAGGGAACTACAATGAGCAGTTCTTC. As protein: CASSGGLAGGNYNEQFF.